The 21 T cell receptor beta chains below come from one sample, sequenced in a study of blood T cell repertoires in COVID-19. Measured with immunoSEQ multiplex PCR; TCRdb has only the in-frame clones, and not every one. The sample consists of 200,000 to 250,000 clones, about four fifths of them appearing once. The sequencing sample was made of peripheral blood. These receptors originate from a man younger than 45 who had recovered from COVID-19.

This clone was observed a few times. This sequence joins TRBV9 and TRBJ1-6, with D uncertain. CDR3 length: 13 amino acids. The germline V and J ends were trimmed by 0 bases and 9 bases, with 7 bases remaining between them. Germline-derived CDR1 and CDR2 are SGDLS and YYNGEE. CDR3 in amino acids: CASSVGGTSPLHF. DNA for the CDR3: TGTGCCAGCAGCGTAGGTGGCACTTCACCCCTCCACTTT.

The chain joins TRBV7-6 to TRBJ1-3; 8 bases align to TRBD1. V was clipped by 0 bases and J by 4 bases; unmatched bases: 8. From germline, CDR1 is SGHVS and CDR2 FNYEAQ. The CDR3 has 17 residues. The CDR3 coding sequence is TGTGCCAGCAGCTTAGCCGGGACAGGAAGGCCCGGAAACACCATATATTTT. Protein: CASSLAGTGRPGNTIYF.

V gene TRBV6-6 combines with J gene TRBJ1-6, with D perhaps matching TRBD1 (5 bases). The CDR3 loop spans 16 amino acids. Trimming shortened V by 6 bases and J by 10 bases, and 22 bases separated the two germline ends. From germline, CDR1 is MNHNY and CDR2 SVGAGI (reference sequence). The DNA for the CDR3 is TGTGCCAGCAGCGATAGGGTCCTCAGGGTAGGCTCACCCCTCCACTTT. It translates to CASSDRVLRVGSPLHF.

This chain joins TRBV7-2 and TRBJ1-5, with D unclear. Trimming stripped 1 base from V and 4 bases from J, with 5 bases between. Germline loops: CDR1 SGHTA, CDR2 FQGNSA. This CDR3 is built from 13 residues. In DNA, the CDR3 is TGTGCCAGCAGCTTAGACGGGAATCAGCCCCAGCATTTT. Its translation is CASSLDGNQPQHF.

The gene calls are TRBV7-6 and TRBJ2-2, with D possibly TRBD2 on 7 matching bases. The CDR3 extends over 15 amino acids. Germline V gene data show CDR1 as SGHVS and CDR2 as FNYEAQ. The ends were cut back, 5 bases at V and 6 bases at J, with 16 bases in the middle. The chain's CDR3 is CASSPSPGGPGELFF. The CDR3 DNA is TGTGCCAGCAGCCCGAGCCCGGGGGGCCCCGGGGAGCTGTTTTTT.

V gene TRBV9 combines with J gene TRBJ2-6; 7 bases line up with TRBD1. Germline V CDR1 and CDR2: SGDLS, YYNGEE. The CDR3 is 17 amino acids. V shed 6 bases and J 4 bases; nucleotides not matched to a gene: 13. The CDR3 DNA is TGTGCCAGCACCAGACAGGGTTTCACCCTCGGGGCCAACGTCCTGACTTTC. Translated: CASTRQGFTLGANVLTF.

This chain uses TRBV4-2 with TRBJ2-1; D may be TRBD2 (7 bases). Germline V gene data show CDR1 as LGHNA and CDR2 as YNFKEQ. There are 12 residues in the CDR3. Trimming removed 2 bases from V and 16 bases from J, with 15 bases in between. The CDR3 is CASSQNRGAHFF. The CDR3 nucleotides read TGTGCCAGCAGCCAAAATCGGGGGGCCCACTTCTTC.

This chain uses TRBV7-8 with TRBJ2-2; 8 nucleotides align to TRBD1. This CDR3 has 17 residues. V trimming: 3 bases; J trimming: 3 bases; junction bases outside the gene matches: 9. Germline assignment: CDR1 SGHVS and CDR2 FQNEAQ. The DNA of the CDR3 is TGTGCCAGCAGCTTTCCTCGCCAGGGGGCGGACACCGGGGAGCTGTTTTTT. Its translation is CASSFPRQGADTGELFF.

This clone was seen a single time. The DNA of the CDR3 is TGTGCCAGTAGTATAGATAGGACAATCAATGAGCAGTTCTTC. Its translation: CASSIDRTINEQFF. V is TRBV19 and J is TRBJ2-1; a weak D match, TRBD1 (5 bases). Trimming shortened V by 0 bases and J by 6 bases, and 9 bases separated the two germline ends. The CDR3 has 14 amino acids. From germline, CDR1 is LNHDA and CDR2 SQIVND (reference sequence).

The rearrangement uses TRBV5-4 and TRBJ2-2; 7 bases line up with TRBD1. CDR3 length: 15 residues. Germline lookup yields CDR1 SGHNT and CDR2 YYREEE (reference sequence). J gave up 2 bases and V 2 bases, and 3 bases lay outside the gene matches. CDR3 amino acids: CASSLQGPNTGELFF. CDR3 DNA sequence: TGTGCCAGCAGCTTACAGGGGCCAAACACCGGGGAGCTGTTTTTT.

The rearrangement uses TRBV6-2 or TRBV6-3 and TRBJ2-5, with TRBD2 matching over 11 bases. This CDR3 contains 17 residues. J gave up 3 bases and V 4 bases, and 10 bases lay outside the gene matches. From germline, CDR1 is MNHEY and CDR2 SVGEGT. In nucleotides, the CDR3 is TGTGCCAGCAGTTCCTCAACGTTGACTAGCGGGGAAGAGACCCAGTACTTC. It encodes CASSSSTLTSGEETQYF.

V gene TRBV4-1 combines with J gene TRBJ2-1; the D is unclear. The CDR3 length is 14 residues. The germline V gene encodes CDR1 MGHRA and CDR2 YSYEKL. Between the trimmed V and J ends, which lost 0 bases and 8 bases, there was a span of 11 bases. The chain's CDR3 is CASSQESDRDEQFF. The CDR3 region has the DNA TGCGCCAGCAGCCAAGAGAGTGATCGCGATGAGCAGTTCTTC.

The chain has TRBV9 and TRBJ2-2; D remains unclear. Germline loops: CDR1 SGDLS, CDR2 YYNGEE. The V end was cut by 0 bases, the J end by 0 bases, with 9 bases between. The CDR3 spans 16 residues. Here the CDR3 reads CASSVGAYANTGELFF. In DNA, the CDR3 is TGTGCCAGCAGCGTAGGGGCATACGCGAACACCGGGGAGCTGTTTTTT.

V and J are TRBV3-1 (or the pseudogene TRBV3-2) and TRBJ1-2, with a tentative D call TRBD1 (6 bases). The CDR3 is made up of 16 amino acids. The V gene's germline CDR1 is LGHDT and CDR2 YNNKEL (reference sequence). V was pared by 2 bases and J by 7 bases, with 20 bases between. DNA for the CDR3: TGTGCCAGCAGCCAACACTGGGGGCGCAGGAATATTGGCTACACCTTC. It codes for CASSQHWGRRNIGYTF.

The chain couples TRBV2 to TRBJ2-3; 7 nucleotides agree with TRBD1. The CDR3 sequence is 15 residues long. The germline gives CDR1 SNHLY, CDR2 FYNNEI. V lost 5 bases, J lost 4 bases, and 9 bases stayed unmatched. The CDR3 loop reads CASSYRGWISDTQYF. The DNA of the CDR3 is TGTGCCAGCAGTTACAGGGGTTGGATATCAGATACGCAGTATTTT. The full variable domain, rest sourced from reference TRBV2 and TRBJ2-3, is EPEVTQTPSHQVTQMGQEVILRCVPISNHLYFYWYRQILGQKVEFLVSFYNNEISEKSEIFDDQFSVERPDGSNFTLKIRSTKLEDSAMYFCASSYRGWISDTQYFGPGTRLTVL.

Of note for this clone: One end of the junction is discordant with germline, which a read error may explain. The rearrangement uses TRBV6-5 and TRBJ2-1; no definite D call. This CDR3 has 15 residues. The germline gives CDR1 MNHEY, CDR2 SVGAGI. CDR3 sequence: CATTTRHPSNNEQFF. In nucleotides, the CDR3 is TGTGCCACAACGACCCGACATCCCTCCAACAATGAGCAGTTCTTC.

The chain combines TRBV12-3 or TRBV12-4 with TRBJ1-5; no firm D call. This CDR3 spans 13 amino acids. The ends were cut back, 6 bases at V and 4 bases at J, with 10 bases in the middle. DNA for the CDR3: TGTGCCAGCAGACCCGCCGGGAATCAGCCCCAGCATTTT. It is translated as CASRPAGNQPQHF.

The V gene is TRBV24-1, the J gene TRBJ2-2; the match to TRBD1 covers 8 bases. This CDR3 comprises 14 residues. V shed 3 bases, J shed 7 bases, and the junction held 3 bases outside the gene matches. Germline V gene data show CDR1 as KGHDR and CDR2 as SFDVKD. The CDR3 loop is CATSDPGQGGELFF. The CDR3, as DNA: TGTGCCACCAGTGATCCCGGACAGGGCGGGGAGCTGTTTTTT.

The chain uses TRBV28 and TRBJ1-1; D is possibly TRBD1 (5 bases). The CDR3 sequence is 12 residues long. Trimming removed 5 bases from V and 7 bases from J, with 11 bases in between. Germline CDR1 reads MDHEN; CDR2 reads SYDVKM. The CDR3 DNA sequence: TGTGCCAGCAGTATTAGACAGAATGAAGCTTTCTTT. It encodes CASSIRQNEAFF.

The chain employs TRBV5-6 and TRBJ2-7, with 8 nucleotides matching TRBD1. Trimming took 5 bases from V and 6 from J; bases not matched to a gene: 7. CDR1 and CDR2 (germline): SGHDT, YYEEEE. CDR3 length: 13 amino acids. The CDR3 DNA is TGTGCCAGCAGACAAACAGGGGGTATCGAGCAGTACTTC. The encoded protein is CASRQTGGIEQYF.

The chain combines TRBV12-3 or TRBV12-4 with TRBJ1-2; TRBD1 matches 9 bases. There are 13 residues in the CDR3. The V and J ends lost 6 bases and 8 bases, in that order; junction bases with no gene match: 7. The CDR3 sequence is CASRLQGAGGYTF. CDR3 coding DNA: TGTGCCAGCAGGCTACAGGGGGCCGGCGGCTACACCTTC.